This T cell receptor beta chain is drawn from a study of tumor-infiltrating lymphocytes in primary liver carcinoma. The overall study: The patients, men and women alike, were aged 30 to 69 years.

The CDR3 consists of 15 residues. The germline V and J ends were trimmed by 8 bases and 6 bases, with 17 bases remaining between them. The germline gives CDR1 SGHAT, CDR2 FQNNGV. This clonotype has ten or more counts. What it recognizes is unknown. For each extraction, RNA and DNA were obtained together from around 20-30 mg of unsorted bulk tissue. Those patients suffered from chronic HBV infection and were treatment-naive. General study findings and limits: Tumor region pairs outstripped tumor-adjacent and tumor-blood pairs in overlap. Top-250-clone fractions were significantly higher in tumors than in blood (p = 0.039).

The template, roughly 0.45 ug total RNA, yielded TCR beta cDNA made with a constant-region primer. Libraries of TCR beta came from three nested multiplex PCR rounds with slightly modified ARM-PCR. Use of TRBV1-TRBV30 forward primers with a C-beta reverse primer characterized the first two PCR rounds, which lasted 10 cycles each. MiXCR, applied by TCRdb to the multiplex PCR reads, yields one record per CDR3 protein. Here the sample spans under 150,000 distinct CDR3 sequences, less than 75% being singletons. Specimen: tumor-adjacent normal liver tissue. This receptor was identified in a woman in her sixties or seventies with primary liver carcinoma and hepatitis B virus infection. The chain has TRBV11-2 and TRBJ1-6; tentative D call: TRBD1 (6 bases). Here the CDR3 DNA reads TGTGCCAGCCCCATCACCCAGGGGACTAATTCACCCCTCCACTTT. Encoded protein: CASPITQGTNSPLHF.